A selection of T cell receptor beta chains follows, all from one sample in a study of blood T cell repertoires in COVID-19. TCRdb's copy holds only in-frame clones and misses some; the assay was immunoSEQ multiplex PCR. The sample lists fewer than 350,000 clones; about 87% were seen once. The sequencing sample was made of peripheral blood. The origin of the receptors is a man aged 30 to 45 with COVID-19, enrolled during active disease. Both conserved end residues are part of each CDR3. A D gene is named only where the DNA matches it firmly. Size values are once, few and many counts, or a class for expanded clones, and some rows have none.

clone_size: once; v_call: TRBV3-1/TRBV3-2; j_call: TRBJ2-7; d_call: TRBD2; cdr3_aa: CASSQGVGGSPNQQYF; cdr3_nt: TGTGCCAGCAGCCAAGGGGTGGGGGGGAGTCCGAACCAGCAGTACTTC
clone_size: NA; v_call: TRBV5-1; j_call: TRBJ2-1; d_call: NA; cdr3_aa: CASSPPLAQTYNEQFF; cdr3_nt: TGCGCCAGCAGCCCCCCACTAGCACAGACCTACAATGAGCAGTTCTTC
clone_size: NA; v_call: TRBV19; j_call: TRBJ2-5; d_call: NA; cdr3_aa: CASSATQGFYQETQYF; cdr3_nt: TGTGCCAGTAGTGCCACCCAGGGTTTTTACCAAGAGACCCAGTACTTC
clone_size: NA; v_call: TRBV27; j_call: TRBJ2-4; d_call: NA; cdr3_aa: CASSPSFRFQRAKNIQYF; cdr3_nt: TGTGCCAGCAGTCCTTCCTTCAGGTTCCAGCGGGCCAAAAACATTCAGTACTTC
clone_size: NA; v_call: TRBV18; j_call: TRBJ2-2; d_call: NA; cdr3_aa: CASSPQVDTGELFF; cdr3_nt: TGTGCCAGCTCACCGCAGGTGGACACCGGGGAGCTGTTTTTT
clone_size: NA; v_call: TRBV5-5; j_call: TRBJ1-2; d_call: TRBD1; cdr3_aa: CASSLPGTGGNYGYTF; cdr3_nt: TGTGCCAGCAGCTTGCCCGGGACAGGGGGAAACTATGGCTACACCTTC
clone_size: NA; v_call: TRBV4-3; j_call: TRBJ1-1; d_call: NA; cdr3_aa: CASSQDREGEAFF; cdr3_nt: TGCGCCAGCAGCCAAGATAGGGAGGGTGAAGCTTTCTTT
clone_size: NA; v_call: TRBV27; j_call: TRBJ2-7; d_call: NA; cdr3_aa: CASSLSGANSYEQYF; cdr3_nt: TGTGCCAGCAGTTTATCAGGGGCTAACTCCTACGAGCAGTACTTC
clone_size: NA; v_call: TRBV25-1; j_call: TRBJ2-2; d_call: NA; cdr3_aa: CASSEFGGSGYTGELFF; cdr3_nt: TGTGCCAGCAGTGAATTCGGAGGCTCGGGGTACACCGGGGAGCTGTTTTTT
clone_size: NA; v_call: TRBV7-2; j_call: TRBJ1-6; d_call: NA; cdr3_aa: CASSQGGNSPLHF; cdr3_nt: TGTGCCAGCAGCCAGGGCGGCAATTCACCCCTCCACTTT
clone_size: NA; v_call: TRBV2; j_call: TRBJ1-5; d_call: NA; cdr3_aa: CASSGEVRNQPQHF; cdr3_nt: TGTGCCAGCAGTGGGGAGGTGCGCAATCAGCCCCAGCATTTT
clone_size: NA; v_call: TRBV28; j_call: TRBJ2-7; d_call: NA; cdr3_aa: CASSLLSLGQYF; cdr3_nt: TGTGCCAGCAGTTTATTGAGCCTCGGGCAGTACTTC
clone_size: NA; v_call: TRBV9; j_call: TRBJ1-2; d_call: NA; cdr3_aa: CASSVPPRPDSNYGYTF; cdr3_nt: TGTGCCAGCAGCGTACCCCCTAGACCAGATTCTAACTATGGCTACACCTTC
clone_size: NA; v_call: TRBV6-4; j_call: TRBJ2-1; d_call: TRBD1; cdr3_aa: CASSDEQGAGYNEQFF; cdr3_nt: TGTGCCAGCAGTGATGAACAGGGGGCGGGCTACAATGAGCAGTTCTTC
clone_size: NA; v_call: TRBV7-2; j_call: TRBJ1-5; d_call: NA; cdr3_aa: CASSQTGTSNQPQHF; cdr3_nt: TGTGCCAGCAGCCAAACAGGGACTAGCAATCAGCCCCAGCATTTT
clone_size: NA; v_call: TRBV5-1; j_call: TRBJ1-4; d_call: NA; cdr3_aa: CASSPGRSINEKLFF; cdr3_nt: TGCGCCAGCAGCCCTGGTCGGAGCATTAATGAAAAACTGTTTTTT
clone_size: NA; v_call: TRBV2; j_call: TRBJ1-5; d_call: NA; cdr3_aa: CASSEMDINQPQHF; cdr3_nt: TGTGCCAGCAGTGAAATGGACATCAATCAGCCCCAGCATTTT
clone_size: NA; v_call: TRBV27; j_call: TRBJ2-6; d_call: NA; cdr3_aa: CASSLSSSSRAPRFGANVLTF; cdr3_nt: TGTGCCAGCAGTTTATCTAGCTCTTCCAGGGCTCCCCGTTTTGGGGCCAACGTCCTGACTTTC
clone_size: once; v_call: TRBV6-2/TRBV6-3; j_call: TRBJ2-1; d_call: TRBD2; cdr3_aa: CASSYSGGDKDEQFF; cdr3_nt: TGTGCCAGCAGTTACTCGGGGGGGGATAAAGATGAGCAGTTCTTC
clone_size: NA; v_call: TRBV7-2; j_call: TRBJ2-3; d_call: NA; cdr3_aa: CASSLVPTTSTDTQYF; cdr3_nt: TGTGCCAGCAGCTTAGTACCGACAACTAGCACAGATACGCAGTATTTT
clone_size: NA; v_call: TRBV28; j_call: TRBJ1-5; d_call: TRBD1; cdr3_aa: CASSPPGQGFNQPQHF; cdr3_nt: TGTGCCAGCAGTCCTCCGGGACAGGGATTCAATCAGCCCCAGCATTTT
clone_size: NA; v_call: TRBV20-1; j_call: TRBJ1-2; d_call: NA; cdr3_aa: CSADDGSGYTF; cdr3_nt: TGCAGTGCTGACGACGGGTCCGGCTACACCTTC
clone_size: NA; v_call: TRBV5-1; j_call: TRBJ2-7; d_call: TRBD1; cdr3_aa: CASSLEGGAFNEQYF; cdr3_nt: TGCGCCAGCAGCTTGGAAGGGGGCGCTTTTAACGAGCAGTACTTC
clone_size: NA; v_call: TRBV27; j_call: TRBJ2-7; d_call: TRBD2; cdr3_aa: CASSSQLAGEYEQYF; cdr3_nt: TGTGCCAGCAGTTCCCAATTGGCGGGAGAGTACGAGCAGTACTTC
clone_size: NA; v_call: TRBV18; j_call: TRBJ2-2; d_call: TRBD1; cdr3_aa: CASSPGQGASGELFF; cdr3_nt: TGTGCCAGCTCGCCGGGACAGGGGGCGTCCGGGGAGCTGTTTTTT
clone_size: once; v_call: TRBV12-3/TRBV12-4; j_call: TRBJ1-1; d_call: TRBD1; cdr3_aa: CASSLTGELEAFF; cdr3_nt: TGTGCCAGCAGTCTAACAGGGGAACTTGAAGCTTTCTTT
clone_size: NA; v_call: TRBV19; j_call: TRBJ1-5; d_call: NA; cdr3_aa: CASSPVVDQPQHF; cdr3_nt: TGTGCCAGTAGTCCGGTAGTCGATCAGCCCCAGCATTTT
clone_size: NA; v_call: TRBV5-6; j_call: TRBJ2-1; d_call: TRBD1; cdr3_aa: CASSFDRGESYNEQFF; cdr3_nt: TGTGCCAGCAGCTTTGACAGGGGAGAATCCTACAATGAGCAGTTCTTC
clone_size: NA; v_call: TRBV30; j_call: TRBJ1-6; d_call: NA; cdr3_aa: CAWNGAAYNSPLHF; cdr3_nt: TGTGCCTGGAATGGGGCCGCCTATAATTCACCCCTCCACTTT
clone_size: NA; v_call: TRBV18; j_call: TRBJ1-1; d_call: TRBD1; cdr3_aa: CASSPPGQYIDKMSTEAFF; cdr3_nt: TGTGCCAGCTCACCACCGGGACAGTATATAGACAAGATGAGCACTGAAGCTTTCTTT
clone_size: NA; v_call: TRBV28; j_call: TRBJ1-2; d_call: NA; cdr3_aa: CASSLRTLYGYTF; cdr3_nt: TGTGCCAGCAGTTTACGGACACTCTATGGCTACACCTTC
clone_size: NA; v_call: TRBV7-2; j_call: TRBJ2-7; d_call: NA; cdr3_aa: CASSLVFDSSYEQYF; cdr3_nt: TGTGCCAGCAGCTTAGTGTTTGATAGTTCCTACGAGCAGTACTTC
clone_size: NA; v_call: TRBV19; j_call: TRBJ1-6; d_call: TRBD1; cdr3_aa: CASSTFLGTAYSPLHF; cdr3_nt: TGTGCCAGTAGTACTTTTTTGGGGACAGCATATTCACCCCTCCACTTT
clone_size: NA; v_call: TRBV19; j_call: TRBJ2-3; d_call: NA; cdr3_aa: CASSTRGTQYF; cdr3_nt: TGTGCCAGTAGTACCCGGGGGACGCAGTATTTT
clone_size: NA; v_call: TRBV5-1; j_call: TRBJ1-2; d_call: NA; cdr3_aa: CASSSGSHARDYGYTF; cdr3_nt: TGCGCCAGCAGCTCCGGTAGCCACGCCAGGGACTATGGCTACACCTTC
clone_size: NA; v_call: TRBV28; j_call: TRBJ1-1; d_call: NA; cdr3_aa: CASSAPGGPSTEAFF; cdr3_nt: TGTGCCAGCAGTGCGCCGGGGGGGCCTAGCACTGAAGCTTTCTTT
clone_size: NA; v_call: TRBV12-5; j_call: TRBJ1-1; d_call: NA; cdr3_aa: CASGLVLSGTPNTEAFF; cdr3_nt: TGTGCTAGTGGTTTGGTACTTTCCGGGACACCTAACACTGAAGCTTTCTTT
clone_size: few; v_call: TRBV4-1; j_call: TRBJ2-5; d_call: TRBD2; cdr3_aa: CASSQDWRGGRETQYF; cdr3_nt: TGCGCCAGCAGCCAAGATTGGCGGGGGGGCCGAGAGACCCAGTACTTC
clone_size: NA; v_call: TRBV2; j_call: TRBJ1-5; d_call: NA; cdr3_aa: CASHRGNGNQPQHF; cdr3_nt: TGTGCCAGTCATAGGGGGAACGGGAATCAGCCCCAGCATTTT
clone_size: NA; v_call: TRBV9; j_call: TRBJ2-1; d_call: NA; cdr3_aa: CASSVRSGSNEQFF; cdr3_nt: TGTGCCAGCAGCGTTCGTAGTGGGAGCAATGAGCAGTTCTTC
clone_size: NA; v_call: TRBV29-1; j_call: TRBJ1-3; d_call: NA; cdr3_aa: CSVEEPGSGNTIYF; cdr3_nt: TGCAGCGTTGAAGAACCAGGGTCTGGAAACACCATATATTTT
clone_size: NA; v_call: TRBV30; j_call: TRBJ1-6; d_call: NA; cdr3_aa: CAWTGGANYNSPLHF; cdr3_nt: TGTGCCTGGACAGGCGGGGCTAACTATAATTCACCCCTCCACTTT
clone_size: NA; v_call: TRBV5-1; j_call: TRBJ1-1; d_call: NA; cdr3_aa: CASSWAGQNTEAFF; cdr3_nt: TGCGCCAGCAGCTGGGCAGGGCAGAACACTGAAGCTTTCTTT
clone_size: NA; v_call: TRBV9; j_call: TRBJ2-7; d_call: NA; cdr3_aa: CASSPRVDRNYEQYF; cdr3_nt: TGTGCCAGCAGCCCACGGGTTGACAGAAACTACGAGCAGTACTTC
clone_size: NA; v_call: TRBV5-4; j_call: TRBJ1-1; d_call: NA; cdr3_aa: CASSYSLRNTEAFF; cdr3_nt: TGTGCCAGCAGCTACTCACTAAGGAACACTGAAGCTTTCTTT
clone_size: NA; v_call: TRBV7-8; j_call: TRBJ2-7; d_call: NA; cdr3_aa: CASSLVRGYEQYF; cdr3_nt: TGTGCCAGCAGCTTAGTCAGGGGCTACGAGCAGTACTTC
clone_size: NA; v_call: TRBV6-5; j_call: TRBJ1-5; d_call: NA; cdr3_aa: CASSYSAGPEQPQHF; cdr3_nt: TGTGCCAGCAGTTACTCGGCAGGCCCTGAGCAGCCCCAGCATTTT
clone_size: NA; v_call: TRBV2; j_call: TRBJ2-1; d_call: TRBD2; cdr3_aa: CASQRTSGLYNEQFF; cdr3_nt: TGTGCCAGCCAAAGAACTAGCGGGCTATACAATGAGCAGTTCTTC
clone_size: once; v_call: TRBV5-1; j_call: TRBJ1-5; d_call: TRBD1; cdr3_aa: CASSSGQGDQPQHF; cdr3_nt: TGCGCCAGCAGCTCAGGACAGGGGGATCAGCCCCAGCATTTT
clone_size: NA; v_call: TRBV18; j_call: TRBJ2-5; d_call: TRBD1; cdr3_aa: CASSPSSPGQGRQETQYF; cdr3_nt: TGTGCCAGCTCACCTTCATCTCCGGGACAGGGGCGTCAAGAGACCCAGTACTTC
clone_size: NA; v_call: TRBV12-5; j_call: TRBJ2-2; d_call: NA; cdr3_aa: CASGLTGSNTGELFF; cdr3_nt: TGTGCTAGTGGTTTGACAGGATCCAACACCGGGGAGCTGTTTTTT
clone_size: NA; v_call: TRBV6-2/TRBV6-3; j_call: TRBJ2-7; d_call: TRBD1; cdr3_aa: CASSWTGIPYEQYF; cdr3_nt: TGTGCCAGCAGTTGGACAGGGATCCCCTACGAGCAGTACTTC
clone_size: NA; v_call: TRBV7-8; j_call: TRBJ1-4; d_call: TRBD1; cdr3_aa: CASSQGQGNEKLFF; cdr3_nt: TGTGCCAGCAGCCAGGGACAGGGAAATGAAAAACTGTTTTTT
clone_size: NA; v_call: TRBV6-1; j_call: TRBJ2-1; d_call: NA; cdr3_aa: CASSEPKSSYNEQFF; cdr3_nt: TGTGCCAGCAGTGAACCAAAGAGCTCCTACAATGAGCAGTTCTTC
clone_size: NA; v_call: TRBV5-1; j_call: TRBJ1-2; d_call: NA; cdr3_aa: CASSLALGAEGYGYTF; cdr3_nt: TGCGCCAGCAGCTTGGCCCTAGGGGCAGAAGGCTATGGCTACACCTTC
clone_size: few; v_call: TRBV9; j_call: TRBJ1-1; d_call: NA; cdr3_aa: CASSPGPTEAFF; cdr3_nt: TGTGCCAGCAGCCCAGGGCCCACTGAAGCTTTCTTT
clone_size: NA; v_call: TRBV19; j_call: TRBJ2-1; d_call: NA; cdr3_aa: CASSPPQGNEQFF; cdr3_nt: TGTGCCAGTAGTCCCCCCCAGGGGAATGAGCAGTTCTTC
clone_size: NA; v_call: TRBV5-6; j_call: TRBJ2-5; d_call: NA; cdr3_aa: CASSLIYFEQGSRETQYF; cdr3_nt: TGTGCCAGCAGCTTAATTTACTTCGAACAGGGAAGTAGGGAGACCCAGTACTTC